This T cell receptor beta chain was sequenced for a study of early T cells in non-severe SARS-CoV-2 infection (dated by TCRdb to the early 2020s). Background on the whole study: TCR sequencing used bulk RNA from unsorted whole blood, so alpha and beta chains could not be paired. Overall study results and their limits: VDJdb matching was skewed toward anti-spike CD8 responses and likely underestimated virus-specific expansions, missing private and CD4 specificities.

Library preparation used 5' RACE. Sequenced using a NextSeq 500. Unique molecular identifiers were attached to individual cDNA molecules in the TCR library protocol so that sequencing error and PCR bias could be corrected. Sequencing covered both TCR alpha and beta chains, and within each sample the abundances of alpha and beta sequences were tightly co-correlated. Per the source publication's procedure: Decombinator V4 was used to annotate the V gene, J gene and CDR3 of the TCR sequences. Expanded TCRs were defined as changing significantly between any two time points under a Poisson model with p below 0.0001. TCR abundances were normalised to the total number of TCRs sequenced in each sample and reported as counts per million. TRAV1-2 paired with TRAJ12, TRAJ20 or TRAJ33 defined MAIT TCRs, while TRAV10 paired with TRAJ18 defined iNKT TCRs. VDJdb, accessed 1 November 2021, was searched for CMV, EBV and SARS-CoV-2 annotated TCRs, with TCRs annotated for multiple antigens excluded. The public sequencing data were trimmed at Q25 with fastp and processed into clonotypes with MiXCR by TCRdb, which kept only in-frame beta chains. Rows with a matching CDR3 protein are joined into one entry that keeps the most common DNA and genes. The V and J calls, along with clone size, are taken from TCRdb and not from the paper's own processing. This sample comprises more than 35,000 distinct CDR3 sequences, 5.9% of them detected only once. The top ten hold 4.5% to 6% of the sample.

As concerns this clonotype: Which antigen it targets is not known. The junction and the germline gene differ at one end; a read error may be behind it.

This was a case-control study nested in a cohort of healthcare workers in London, UK, who had nasopharyngeal swab PCR tests and blood samples taken every week. Healthcare workers were recruited during the week of the UK lockdown, between 23 and 31 March 2020, and followed weekly for up to roughly 15 weeks. In the germline V gene, CDR1 corresponds to MNHEY and CDR2 to SVGAGI. Reading from cysteine to phenylalanine, the CDR3 counts 16 amino acids. This entry keeps only the CDR3 DNA: 48 bases, framed from base 1. The chain joins TRBV6-5 to TRBJ2-7; a weak D assignment points to TRBD1 (6 bases agree). The sample taken for sequencing was whole blood. The TCR comes from an adult who was a healthcare worker with PCR-confirmed SARS-CoV-2 infection or an uninfected control (not recorded which). The nucleotide sequence reads TGTACCAGCAGGCGAACATCCGGGACATTGTCCTACGAGCAGTACTTC. This yields the protein CTSRRTSGTLSYEQYF.